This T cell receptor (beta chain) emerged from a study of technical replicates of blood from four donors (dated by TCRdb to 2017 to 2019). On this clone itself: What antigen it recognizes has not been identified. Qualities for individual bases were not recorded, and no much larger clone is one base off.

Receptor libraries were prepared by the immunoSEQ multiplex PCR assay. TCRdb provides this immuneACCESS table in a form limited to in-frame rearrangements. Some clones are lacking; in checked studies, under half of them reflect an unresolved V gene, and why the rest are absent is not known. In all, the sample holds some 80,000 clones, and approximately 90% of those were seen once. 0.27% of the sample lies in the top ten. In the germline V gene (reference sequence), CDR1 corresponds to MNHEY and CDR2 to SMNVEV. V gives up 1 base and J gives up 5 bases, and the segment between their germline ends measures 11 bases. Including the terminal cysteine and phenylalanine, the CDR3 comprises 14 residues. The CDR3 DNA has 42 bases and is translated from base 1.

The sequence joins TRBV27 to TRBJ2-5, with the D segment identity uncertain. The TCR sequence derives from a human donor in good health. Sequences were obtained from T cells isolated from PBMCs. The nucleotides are TGTGCCAGCAGTTTATGGTCCGGGTTGGAGACCCAGTACTTC. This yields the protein CASSLWSGLETQYF.